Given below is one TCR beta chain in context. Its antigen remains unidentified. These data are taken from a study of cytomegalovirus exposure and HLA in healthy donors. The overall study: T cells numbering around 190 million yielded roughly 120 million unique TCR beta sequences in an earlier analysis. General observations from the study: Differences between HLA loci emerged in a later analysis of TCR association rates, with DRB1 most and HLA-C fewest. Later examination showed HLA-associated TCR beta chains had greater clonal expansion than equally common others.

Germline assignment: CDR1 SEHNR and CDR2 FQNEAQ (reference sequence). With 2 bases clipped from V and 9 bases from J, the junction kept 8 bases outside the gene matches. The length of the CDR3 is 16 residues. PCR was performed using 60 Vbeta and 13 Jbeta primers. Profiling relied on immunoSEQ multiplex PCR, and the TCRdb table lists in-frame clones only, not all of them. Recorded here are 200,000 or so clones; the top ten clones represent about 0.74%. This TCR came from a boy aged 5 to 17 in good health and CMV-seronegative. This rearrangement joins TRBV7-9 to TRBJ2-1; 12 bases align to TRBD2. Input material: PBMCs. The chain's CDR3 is CASSLCASGGVCEQFF. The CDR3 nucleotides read TGTGCCAGCAGCTTATGCGCTAGCGGGGGGGTATGTGAGCAGTTCTTC.